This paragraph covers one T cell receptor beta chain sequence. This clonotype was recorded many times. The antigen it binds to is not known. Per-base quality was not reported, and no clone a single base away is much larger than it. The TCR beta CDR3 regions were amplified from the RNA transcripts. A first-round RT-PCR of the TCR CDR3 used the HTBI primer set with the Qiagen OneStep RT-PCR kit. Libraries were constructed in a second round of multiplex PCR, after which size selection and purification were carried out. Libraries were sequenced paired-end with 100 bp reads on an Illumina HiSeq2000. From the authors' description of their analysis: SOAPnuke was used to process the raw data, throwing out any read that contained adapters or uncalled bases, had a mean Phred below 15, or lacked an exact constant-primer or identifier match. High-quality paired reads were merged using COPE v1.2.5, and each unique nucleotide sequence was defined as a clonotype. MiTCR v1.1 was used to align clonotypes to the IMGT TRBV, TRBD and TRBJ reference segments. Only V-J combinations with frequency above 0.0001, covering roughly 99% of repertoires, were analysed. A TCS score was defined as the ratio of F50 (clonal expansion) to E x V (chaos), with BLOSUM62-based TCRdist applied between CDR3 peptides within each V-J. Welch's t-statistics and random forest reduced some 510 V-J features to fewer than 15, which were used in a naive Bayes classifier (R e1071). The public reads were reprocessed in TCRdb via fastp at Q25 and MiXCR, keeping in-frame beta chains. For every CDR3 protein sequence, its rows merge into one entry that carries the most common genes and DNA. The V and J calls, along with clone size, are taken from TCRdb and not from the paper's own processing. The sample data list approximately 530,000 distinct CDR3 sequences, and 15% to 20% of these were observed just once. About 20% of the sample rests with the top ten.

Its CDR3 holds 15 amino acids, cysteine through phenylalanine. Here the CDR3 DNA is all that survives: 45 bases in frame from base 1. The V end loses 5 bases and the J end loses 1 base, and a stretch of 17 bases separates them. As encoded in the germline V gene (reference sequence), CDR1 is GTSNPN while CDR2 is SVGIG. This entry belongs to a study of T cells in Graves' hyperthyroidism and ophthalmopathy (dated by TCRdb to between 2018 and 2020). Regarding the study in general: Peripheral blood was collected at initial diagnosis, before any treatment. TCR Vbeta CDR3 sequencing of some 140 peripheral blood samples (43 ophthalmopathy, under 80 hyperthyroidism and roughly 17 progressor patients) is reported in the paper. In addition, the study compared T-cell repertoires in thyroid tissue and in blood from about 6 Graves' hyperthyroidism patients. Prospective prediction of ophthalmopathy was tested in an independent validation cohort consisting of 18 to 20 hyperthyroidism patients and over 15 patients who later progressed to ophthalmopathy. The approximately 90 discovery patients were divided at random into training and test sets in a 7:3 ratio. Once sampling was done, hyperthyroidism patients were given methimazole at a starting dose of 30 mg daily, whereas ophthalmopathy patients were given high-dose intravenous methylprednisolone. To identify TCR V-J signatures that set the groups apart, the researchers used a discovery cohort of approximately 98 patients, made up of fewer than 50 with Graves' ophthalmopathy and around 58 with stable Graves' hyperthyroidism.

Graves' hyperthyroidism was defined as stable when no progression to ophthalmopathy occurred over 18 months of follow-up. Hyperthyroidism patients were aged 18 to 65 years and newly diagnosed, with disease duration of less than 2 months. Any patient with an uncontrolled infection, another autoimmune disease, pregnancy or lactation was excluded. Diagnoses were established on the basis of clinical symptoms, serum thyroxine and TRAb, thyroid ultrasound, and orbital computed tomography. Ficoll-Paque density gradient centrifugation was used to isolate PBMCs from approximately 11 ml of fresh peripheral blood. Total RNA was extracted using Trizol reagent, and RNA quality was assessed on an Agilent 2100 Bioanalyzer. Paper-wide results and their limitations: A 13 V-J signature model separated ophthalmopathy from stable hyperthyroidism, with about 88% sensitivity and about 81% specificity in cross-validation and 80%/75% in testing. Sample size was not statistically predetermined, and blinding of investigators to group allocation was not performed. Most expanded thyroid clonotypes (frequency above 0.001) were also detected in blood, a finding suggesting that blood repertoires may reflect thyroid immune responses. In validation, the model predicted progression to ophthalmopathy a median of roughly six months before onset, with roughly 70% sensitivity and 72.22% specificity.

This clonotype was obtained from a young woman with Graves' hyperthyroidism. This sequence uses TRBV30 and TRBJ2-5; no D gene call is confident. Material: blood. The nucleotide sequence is TGTGCCTGGGTCCCGGTTTCAGGCCGCCAAGAGACCCAGTACTTC. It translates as CAWVPVSGRQETQYF.